A single sample gave rise to the 28 T cell receptor beta chains below, sequenced in a study of T-cell memory formation after mild COVID-19. Via MiXCR, TCRdb re-called the 5' RACE reads, giving one row per CDR3 protein. The repertoire holds around 180,000 distinct CDR3 sequences, 16% seen once, with 2% to 2.5% in the top ten. The sequenced material came from PBMCs or a T cell subset sorted from them (not recorded which). These receptors all stem from an adult woman who had mild COVID-19 (a few samples of this study predate the infection). Cell type and time point are not known.

The chain joins TRBV2 to TRBJ2-7, with 9 bases that match TRBD1. Trimming cost V 6 bases and J 4 bases; bases outside gene matches: 7. This CDR3 comprises 14 residues. Germline V CDR1 and CDR2: SNHLY, FYNNEI. DNA for the CDR3: TGTGCCAGCAGGACGGGACAGGGCGAGTACGAGCAGTACTTC. Amino acids: CASRTGQGEYEQYF.

This clonotype has a single count. The genes are TRBV12-3 or TRBV12-4 and TRBJ1-5; D is possibly TRBD1 (5 bases). V lost 6 bases to trimming and J lost 0 bases, with 12 bases between them. The CDR3 loop spans 15 amino acids. The CDR3 here is CASRQGGGSNQPQHF. CDR3 nucleotide sequence: TGTGCCAGCAGGCAGGGCGGCGGTAGCAATCAGCCCCAGCATTTT.

This clonotype appeared a few times. The CDR3 DNA reads as TGCAGCGTTGAAGAATCGTGGGACATAAGCAACACCATATATTTT. Its translation is CSVEESWDISNTIYF. The rearrangement uses TRBV29-1 and TRBJ1-3, with D possibly being TRBD1 (6 bases). The germline V gene encodes CDR1 SQVTM and CDR2 ANQGSEA. This CDR3 has 15 residues. The V gene lost 0 bases and the J gene lost 7 bases, with 16 bases spanning the gap.

This chain uses TRBV6-5 with TRBJ2-5; 13 positions agree with TRBD2. Germline V gene sequence: CDR1 MNHEY, CDR2 SVGAGI. Germline trimming cut 4 bases from V and 3 bases from J; bases unmatched to any gene: 11. The CDR3 sequence is 18 residues long. CDR3 DNA: TGTGCCAGCAGTTCTATTCCTTCGGGACTAGCGGGAAAAGAGACCCAGTACTTC. Translation: CASSSIPSGLAGKETQYF.

This clonotype was observed many times. The chain joins TRBV7-8 to TRBJ1-4; possibly TRBD1 for D (6 bases). Trimming left V 1 base short and J 4 bases short, with 10 bases between. This CDR3 comprises 15 residues. The germline gives CDR1 SGHVS, CDR2 FQNEAQ. The CDR3 region has the DNA TGTGCCAGCAGCTTAGGAGGGGGGGGTAATGAAAAACTGTTTTTT. It specifies CASSLGGGGNEKLFF.

The chain couples TRBV7-2 to TRBJ2-5; 9 nucleotides match TRBD2. The V gene end was trimmed by 3 bases and the J gene end by 3 bases; junction bases not matched to a gene: 5. Germline V gives CDR1 SGHTA, CDR2 FQGNSA. The CDR3 runs to 15 residues. Written as DNA, the CDR3 is TGTGCCAGCAGCTTCTGGCTAGCGGGAAAAGAGACCCAGTACTTC. It yields the protein CASSFWLAGKETQYF.

This clonotype was counted only a few times. The CDR3 nucleotides read TGTGCCAGCAGTCCCCGGGACAGGGGTTCCGGGGAGCTGTTTTTT. Amino acids: CASSPRDRGSGELFF. V usage is TRBV12-3 or TRBV12-4 and J usage is TRBJ2-2; 10 nucleotides match TRBD1. The length of the CDR3 is 15 residues. Unmatched junction bases numbered 6, after V lost 5 bases and J lost 6 bases.

This clonotype was observed once. V gene TRBV5-1 combines with J gene TRBJ1-1, with D possibly TRBD1 on 5 matching bases. Trimming left V 2 bases short and J 0 bases short, with 11 bases between. The CDR3 has 15 amino acids. The germline V gene encodes CDR1 SGHRS and CDR2 YFSETQ. The CDR3 reads CASSLQALMNTEAFF. The CDR3 DNA reads TGCGCCAGCAGCTTACAGGCACTGATGAACACTGAAGCTTTCTTT. Full variable domain (missing parts from reference TRBV5-1 and TRBJ1-1): KAGVTQTPRYLIKTRGQQVTLSCSPISGHRSVSWYQQTPGQGLQFLFEYFSETQRNKGNFPGRFSGRQFSNSRSEMNVSTLELGDSALYLCASSLQALMNTEAFFGQGTRLTVV.

This clonotype was counted only a few times. This chain connects TRBV5-1 to TRBJ2-5; the D gene is possibly TRBD1 (6 bases). The CDR3 totals 15 residues. V lost 0 bases and J 5 bases, leaving 14 bases between the germline ends. Germline CDR1 is SGHRS and CDR2 is YFSETQ. The CDR3 spells CASSLVGGSGETQYF. The CDR3 nucleotides read TGCGCCAGCAGCTTGGTTGGGGGCTCAGGGGAGACCCAGTACTTC. The full variable domain, with the rest looked up from reference TRBV5-1 and TRBJ2-5, is KAGVTQTPRYLIKTRGQQVTLSCSPISGHRSVSWYQQTPGQGLQFLFEYFSETQRNKGNFPGRFSGRQFSNSRSEMNVSTLELGDSALYLCASSLVGGSGETQYFGPGTRLLVL.

The chain employs TRBV7-2 and TRBJ2-2; D uncertain. The V gene lost 2 bases and the J gene lost 7 bases, with 11 bases spanning the gap. Germline loops: CDR1 SGHTA, CDR2 FQGNSA. This CDR3 has 14 amino acids. CDR3 in amino acids: CASSLLRSHGELFF. The CDR3 nucleotides are TGTGCCAGCAGCTTACTTCGGAGCCACGGGGAGCTGTTTTTT. Full variable domain (missing parts from reference TRBV7-2 and TRBJ2-2): GAGVSQSPSNKVTEKGKDVELRCDPISGHTALYWYRQSLGQGLEFLIYFQGNSAPDKSGLPSDRFSAERTGGSVSTLTIQRTQQEDSAVYLCASSLLRSHGELFFGEGSRLTVL.

J is TRBJ2-3 and V is TRBV28; 10 bases fit TRBD1. CDR3 length equals 15 residues. Per the germline V gene, CDR1 is MDHEN and CDR2 is SYDVKM. V lost 6 bases, J lost 0 bases, and 3 bases stayed unmatched. The CDR3 sequence is CASRKTGGSTDTQYF. CDR3 DNA sequence: TGTGCCAGCAGAAAGACAGGGGGCAGCACAGATACGCAGTATTTT.

This clonotype has just a few counts. This chain connects TRBV24-1 to TRBJ2-3; 10 nucleotides match TRBD2. The CDR3 covers 20 residues. The V segment lost 4 bases and the J segment 6 bases; nucleotides outside the gene matches: 21. CDR1 is KGHDR and CDR2 is SFDVKD in the germline V gene. The CDR3 sequence: CATSEGGLRGLARRVDTQYF. In DNA form, the CDR3 reads TGTGCCACCAGTGAGGGCGGGCTCCGGGGACTAGCGCGCCGCGTCGATACGCAGTATTTT.

This sequence joins TRBV12-3 or TRBV12-4 and TRBJ1-1; D gene unclear. The CDR3 covers 13 residues. Deletions cut 2 bases from V and 1 base from J, with 5 bases between. CDR3 nucleotide sequence: TGTGCCAGCAGTTTACGTTGGAACACTGAAGCTTTCTTT. It codes for CASSLRWNTEAFF.

This clonotype turned up a few times. The chain links TRBV6-1 to TRBJ2-5, with TRBD2 matching 7 bases. The V and J ends lost 3 bases and 1 base, in that order; junction bases with no gene match: 2. Per germline, CDR1 MNHNS and CDR2 SASEGT. This CDR3 is 14 amino acids long. The CDR3 DNA sequence: TGTGCCAGCAGTGAGGGAGGGAGCCAAGAGACCCAGTACTTC. Its protein product is CASSEGGSQETQYF.

This chain uses TRBV4-1 with TRBJ1-2; no firm D call. V shed 1 base and J shed 4 bases, with 4 bases lying between them. Germline V lookup: CDR1 MGHRA, CDR2 YSYEKL. CDR3 length: 12 amino acids. The CDR3 protein is CASSQGTYGYTF. The CDR3 nucleotides are TGCGCCAGCAGCCAAGGAACCTATGGCTACACCTTC.

In its sample, this clonotype was seen a few times. The chain joins TRBV29-1 to TRBJ2-2; D is possibly TRBD2 (6 bases). Germline V gene lookup returns CDR1 SQVTM and CDR2 ANQGSEA. Trimming shortened V by 7 bases and J by 4 bases, and 16 bases separated the two germline ends. The CDR3 extends over 14 amino acids. The CDR3 bases are TGCAGCGCCGTGTACGCCGGGGGCACCGGGGAGCTGTTTTTT. Translating it yields CSAVYAGGTGELFF.

This clonotype was seen more than once but under ten times. The V and J genes are TRBV5-1 and TRBJ1-3; TRBD1 aligns across 7 bases. Germline CDR1 and CDR2: SGHRS and YFSETQ. V gave up 4 bases and J gave up 0 bases; unmatched junction bases: 4. CDR3 length equals 15 residues. The CDR3 DNA follows: TGCGCCAGCAGCCCCGGGACAGCCTCTGGAAACACCATATATTTT. Translated: CASSPGTASGNTIYF.

This clonotype was picked up many times. CDR3 DNA sequence: TGTGCCAGCAGCTTGGGCAGGGTTGGCAATCAGCCCCAGCATTTT. This sequence encodes CASSLGRVGNQPQHF. The chain links TRBV5-6 to TRBJ1-5; tentative D call: TRBD1 (5 bases). The CDR3 has 15 amino acids. Trimming removed 0 bases at V and 2 bases at J, with 9 bases between. CDR1 and CDR2 from the germline V gene are SGHDT and YYEEEE.

V usage is TRBV7-3 and J usage is TRBJ1-6, with 7 nucleotides matching TRBD1. V was clipped by 5 bases and J by 7 bases; unmatched bases: 5. The CDR3 extends over 14 amino acids. Germline CDR1 is SGHTA and CDR2 is FQGTGA. The CDR3 reads CASSLRQGNSPLHF. The CDR3 DNA reads TGTGCCAGCAGCCTAAGACAGGGCAATTCACCCCTCCACTTT. Drawing the rest from reference TRBV7-3 and TRBJ1-6, the complete variable domain is GAGVSQTPSNKVTEKGKYVELRCDPISGHTALYWYRQSLGQGPEFLIYFQGTGAADDSGLPNDRFFAVRPEGSVSTLKIQRTERGDSAVYLCASSLRQGNSPLHFGNGTRLTVT.

This clonotype appeared a few times. This chain uses TRBV12-3 or TRBV12-4 with TRBJ1-5; D not certain. The V end was cut by 6 bases, the J end by 1 base, with 7 bases between. This CDR3 region has 13 residues. The CDR3 spells CASSSLSNQPQHF. DNA for the CDR3: TGTGCCAGCAGCTCCCTGAGCAATCAGCCCCAGCATTTT.

Many counts were recorded for this clonotype. This chain links TRBV7-9 with TRBJ2-1; 8 nucleotides agree with TRBD2. Germline CDR1 reads SEHNR; CDR2 reads FQNEAQ (reference sequence). J was trimmed by 0 bases and V by 3 bases; bases with no gene match: 1. The CDR3 covers 15 residues. CDR3 DNA sequence: TGTGCCAGCAGCTTCAGCGGGAGCTCCTACAATGAGCAGTTCTTC. Protein product: CASSFSGSSYNEQFF. Full variable domain (rest looked up from reference TRBV7-9 and TRBJ2-1): DTGVSQNPRHKITKRGQNVTFRCDPISEHNRLYWYRQTLGQGPEFLTYFQNEAQLEKSRLLSDRFSAERPKGSFSTLEIQRTEQGDSAMYLCASSFSGSSYNEQFFGPGTRLTVL.

The CDR3 bases are TGTGCCAGCAGCATCGCCGGGGACAGGGCTGAGCAGTTCTTC. Amino acid sequence: CASSIAGDRAEQFF. The rearrangement uses TRBV7-2 and TRBJ2-1, with 9 positions matching TRBD1. Germline assignment: CDR1 SGHTA and CDR2 FQGNSA. The CDR3 covers 14 residues. V trimming: 5 bases; J trimming: 9 bases; junction bases outside the gene matches: 8.

This clonotype was counted between two and nine times. The rearrangement joins TRBV5-1 to TRBJ2-5; weak D call: TRBD2 (7 bases). Trimming removed 4 bases at V and 3 bases at J, with 10 bases between. Germline V gene lookup returns CDR1 SGHRS and CDR2 YFSETQ. The CDR3 has 13 residues. The CDR3 sequence: CASSRGAKETQYF. CDR3 coding DNA: TGCGCCAGCAGCCGGGGGGCGAAAGAGACCCAGTACTTC.

This clonotype was seen a few times. The rearrangement uses TRBV7-8 and TRBJ1-6, with D perhaps matching TRBD1 (5 bases). Trimming pared 4 bases from V and 6 bases from J, leaving 13 bases between. This CDR3 spans 15 amino acids. CDR1 is SGHVS and CDR2 is FQNEAQ in the germline V gene. The CDR3 protein is CASSSGQGSNSPLHF. In DNA form, the CDR3 reads TGTGCCAGCAGCTCCGGCCAGGGTAGTAATTCACCCCTCCACTTT.

This clonotype was seen repeatedly, ten times or more. The V call is TRBV7-9, the J call TRBJ2-1; 12 nucleotides agree with TRBD2. The germline gives CDR1 SEHNR, CDR2 FQNEAQ (reference sequence). Trimming took 7 bases from V and 5 from J; bases not matched to a gene: 6. The CDR3 spans 15 residues. This CDR3 is CASNIGLAGNNEQFF. In nucleotides, the CDR3 is TGTGCCAGCAACATAGGACTAGCGGGAAACAATGAGCAGTTCTTC. The whole variable domain, filled in from reference TRBV7-9 and TRBJ2-1, reads DTGVSQNPRHKITKRGQNVTFRCDPISEHNRLYWYRQTLGQGPEFLTYFQNEAQLEKSRLLSDRFSAERPKGSFSTLEIQRTEQGDSAMYLCASNIGLAGNNEQFFGPGTRLTVL.

This clonotype has just a few counts. The rearrangement uses TRBV5-1 and TRBJ2-2; unclear D gene. The V gene's germline CDR1 is SGHRS and CDR2 YFSETQ. The CDR3 sequence is 14 residues long. V was cut by 4 bases and J by 5 bases, with 12 bases left in between. This CDR3 reads CASSLPQRTGELFF. CDR3 DNA sequence: TGCGCCAGCAGCCTCCCCCAGAGAACCGGGGAGCTGTTTTTT.

The CDR3 loop reads CASSFRAGGEDTQYF. CDR3 DNA: TGCGCCAGCAGCTTCAGGGCGGGAGGGGAGGATACGCAGTATTTT. This chain connects TRBV5-1 to TRBJ2-3; 9 nucleotides line up with TRBD2. V lost 2 bases and J lost 6; bases outside the gene matches: 7. This CDR3 contains 15 residues. CDR1 is SGHRS and CDR2 is YFSETQ in the germline V gene.

This clonotype has a handful of counts. For the CDR3, the DNA is TGTGCCAGCAGCTTGAAGCTTACAGATACGCAGTATTTT. Its translation is CASSLKLTDTQYF. The V and J genes are TRBV7-9 and TRBJ2-3; no reliable D call. V lost 3 bases and J 3 bases, leaving 7 bases between the germline ends. The CDR3 spans 13 residues. The germline V gene encodes CDR1 SEHNR and CDR2 FQNEAQ (reference sequence).